The rows below give T cell receptor beta chains drawn from one sample of a study of blood T cell repertoires in COVID-19. The data were produced by immunoSEQ multiplex PCR, yet TCRdb's version contains in-frame clones alone and is incomplete. The sample shows more than 110,000 clones, about 87% of them seen only once. The sequencing sample was made of peripheral blood. These receptors all come from a human donor in a cohort sampled during active COVID-19. CDR3s leave out the opening cysteine and the closing phenylalanine or tryptophan. Each record gives: V gene, D gene, CDR3 protein. The D gene is left open where the match is weak.

V gene: TRBV11-2; D gene: NA; CDR3 protein: ASSPGQHRETQY
V gene: TRBV12-3/TRBV12-4; D gene: NA; CDR3 protein: ASSFGGGDTQY
V gene: TRBV9; D gene: NA; CDR3 protein: ASSAQQVPTRNEQF
V gene: TRBV28; D gene: NA; CDR3 protein: ASSLIGREETQY
V gene: TRBV7-9; D gene: NA; CDR3 protein: ASSSSDYGYT
V gene: TRBV6-6; D gene: TRBD1; CDR3 protein: ASSKGQAISYEQY
V gene: TRBV5-1; D gene: NA; CDR3 protein: ASSPMEGRNTIY
V gene: TRBV5-5; D gene: TRBD1; CDR3 protein: ASSPGTGGGTTNEKLF
V gene: TRBV25-1; D gene: NA; CDR3 protein: ASSEAGPDTIY
V gene: TRBV2; D gene: NA; CDR3 protein: ASSMRPLETGELF
V gene: TRBV28; D gene: NA; CDR3 protein: ASSLHLGENTGELF
V gene: TRBV20-1; D gene: NA; CDR3 protein: SASGASASFGDTQY
V gene: TRBV1; D gene: NA; CDR3 protein: TSSQIGDRDGNQPQH
V gene: TRBV4-1; D gene: TRBD2; CDR3 protein: ASSQRTSGGAVIHEQY
V gene: TRBV7-3; D gene: TRBD2; CDR3 protein: ASSLGVNSGRGETQY
V gene: TRBV4-2; D gene: TRBD2; CDR3 protein: ASSPQSGGSTDTQY
V gene: TRBV5-4; D gene: TRBD1; CDR3 protein: ASSPGGTGGPGYT
V gene: TRBV28; D gene: TRBD1; CDR3 protein: ASRLGTGARYGYT
V gene: TRBV27; D gene: NA; CDR3 protein: ASSLGAGSYNEQF
V gene: TRBV28; D gene: TRBD1; CDR3 protein: ASSLQGNLGNEQF
V gene: TRBV5-4; D gene: NA; CDR3 protein: ASSPNGYSFTGELF
V gene: TRBV5-8; D gene: TRBD1; CDR3 protein: ASSYRQGEAF
V gene: TRBV19; D gene: TRBD2; CDR3 protein: ASSITPGTSGENEQF
V gene: TRBV14; D gene: NA; CDR3 protein: ASSSLGQRTDTQY
V gene: TRBV7-2; D gene: NA; CDR3 protein: ASSSVLTGEAF
V gene: TRBV3-1/TRBV3-2; D gene: TRBD2; CDR3 protein: ASSQGGTTAWSNEQF
V gene: TRBV18; D gene: NA; CDR3 protein: ASSPPTGISYNEQF
V gene: TRBV7-2; D gene: NA; CDR3 protein: ASSLSLQAPIWETQY
V gene: TRBV6-5; D gene: TRBD2; CDR3 protein: ASSAGLPYNEQF
V gene: TRBV5-1; D gene: NA; CDR3 protein: ASSLLWGGPSFGNEQF
V gene: TRBV28; D gene: NA; CDR3 protein: ASSLPGTTYNEQF